These 5 T cell receptor beta chains share one sample of origin, sequenced in a study of blood T cell repertoires in COVID-19. Sequencing was performed with immunoSEQ multiplex PCR; in TCRdb, only in-frame clones are kept and a portion is missing. The table records over 50,000 clones, about 89% of them present only once. The sample was peripheral blood. Source of these receptors: a man in his sixties with acute or convalescent COVID-19.

The table lists this clone with a few counts. The V call is TRBV27, the J call TRBJ2-1; 10 bases map to TRBD2. Trimming took 2 bases from V and 7 from J; bases not matched to a gene: 8. The CDR3 is 16 residues long. In germline, CDR1 is MNHEY, CDR2 SMNVEV (reference sequence). The CDR3 here is CASSLTERGGRNEQFF. CDR3 sequence (DNA): TGTGCCAGCAGTTTAACAGAGCGGGGGGGCCGGAATGAGCAGTTCTTC.

The CDR3 nucleotides read TGTGCCAGCAGTTACGCCCCGGAGCTCGGGGGCTACACCTTC. Translated: CASSYAPELGGYTF. V usage is TRBV6-6 and J usage is TRBJ1-2; D is uncertain. The germline V and J ends were trimmed by 2 bases and 8 bases, with 15 bases remaining between them. This CDR3 has 14 residues. Germline V CDR1 and CDR2: MNHNY, SVGAGI (reference sequence).

The chain joins TRBV3-1 (or the pseudogene TRBV3-2) to TRBJ2-5; no firm D call. V lost 1 base and J lost 0, with 12 bases in between. Per the germline V gene, CDR1 is LGHDT and CDR2 is YNNKEL (reference sequence). This CDR3 contains 16 residues. In DNA, the CDR3 is TGTGCCAGCAGCCAAGGTGCCAGTTCGTACCAAGAGACCCAGTACTTC. Its protein product is CASSQGASSYQETQYF.

The rearrangement joins TRBV11-2 to TRBJ1-2; D remains ambiguous. The CDR3 is made up of 13 amino acids. V gave up 1 base and J gave up 4 bases, with 7 bases separating them. Germline V gives CDR1 SGHAT, CDR2 FQNNGV. CDR3 amino acids: CASSLGQIYGYTF. The CDR3 coding sequence is TGTGCCAGCAGCTTAGGTCAGATCTATGGCTACACCTTC.

This chain uses TRBV15 with TRBJ2-1; D possibly corresponds to TRBD2 (6 bases). This CDR3 region has 15 residues. The V end lost 3 bases, the J end lost 9 bases, and 18 bases lay between the germline ends. The germline V gene has CDR1 LNHNV and CDR2 YYDKDF (reference sequence). The CDR3 DNA reads TGTGCCACCAGCAGGACCAACTCCCCCGGGGGTGAGCAGTTCTTC. Its translation is CATSRTNSPGGEQFF. The variable domain in full, completed from reference TRBV15 and TRBJ2-1, reads DAMVIQNPRYQVTQFGKPVTLSCSQTLNHNVMYWYQQKSSQAPKLLFHYYDKDFNNEADTPDNFQSRRPNTSFCFLDIRSPGLGDTAMYLCATSRTNSPGGEQFFGPGTRLTVL.